This TCR beta chain was recorded in a study of CXCR3-negative and CXCR3-positive naive CD8 T cells. CDR3 size: 16 residues. CDR1 is MGHRA and CDR2 is YSYEKL in the germline V gene. CD45RO-CCR7+CD27+CD95- defined naive CD8+ T cells. cDNA libraries for TRB were generated by 5' RACE incorporating UMI labels. From the 5' RACE reads, TCRdb lists one entry per CDR3 protein and no DNA. Listed are roughly 70,000 distinct CDR3 sequences; around 1.5% falls within the top ten. As concerns this clonotype: Its antigen is not identified.

Study conclusions and caveats: Within a donor, both naive subsets shared TRBV-TRBJ usage, unlike memory cells. Relative to memory CD8+ cells, whose diversity was much lower, both naive subsets had comparably high diversity.

This receptor was taken from a human donor in good health. Some clones in this sample may be carry-over from other donors' samples. The gene calls are TRBV4-1 and TRBJ1-1; TCRdb selects TRBD1, and the lack of DNA leaves this call unchecked. The sample consisted of naive CXCR3- CD8+ T cells from blood. Subset meaning: CD45RO-CCR7+CD27+CD95- naive CD8+ T cells lacking CXCR3 (TNR3-). The CDR3 reads CASSHPGQGAQSEAFF.